Presented here are 21 T cell receptor beta chains from one specimen sequenced in a study of cytomegalovirus exposure and HLA in healthy donors. PCR primers comprised 60 Vbeta and 13 Jbeta primers. TCRdb's table, derived via immunoSEQ multiplex PCR, lists solely in-frame clones and lacks some. This sample yields over 150,000 clones, of which roughly four fifths are seen a single time; about 1.6% belongs to the top ten. Sequencing used PBMCs. These receptors were obtained from a middle-aged man in good health and CMV-seronegative.

This clone came up once. The genes are TRBV7-2 and TRBJ2-7; the D gene is possibly TRBD2 (5 bases). Germline V gene lookup returns CDR1 SGHTA and CDR2 FQGNSA. The V and J ends lost 3 bases and 0 bases respectively, with 12 bases between them. This CDR3 is 15 amino acids long. The CDR3 DNA sequence: TGTGCCAGCAGCTTGGCAGCGGTTAGCTCCTACGAGCAGTACTTC. This translates into CASSLAAVSSYEQYF.

The chain joins TRBV9 to TRBJ2-2; weak D call: TRBD2 (5 bases). The V end lost 0 bases, the J end lost 8 bases, and 11 bases lay between the germline ends. Germline loops: CDR1 SGDLS, CDR2 YYNGEE. The CDR3 covers 14 residues. The CDR3 reads CASSVATRGGELFF. CDR3 nucleotides: TGTGCCAGCAGCGTAGCTACGAGAGGGGGGGAGCTGTTTTTT.

The chain combines TRBV10-3 with TRBJ1-2; TRBD1 aligns across 11 bases. Germline V lookup: CDR1 ENHRY, CDR2 SYGVKD. The junction had 3 bases not matched to a gene; V was cut back by 5 bases and J by 4 bases. The CDR3 runs 14 residues. The CDR3 is CAISKGQGVYGYTF. CDR3 sequence (DNA): TGTGCCATCAGTAAGGGACAGGGGGTCTATGGCTACACCTTC.

This clone appeared a single time. V and J are TRBV30 and TRBJ2-7; D is perhaps TRBD2 (7 bases). The ends were cut back, 0 bases at V and 6 bases at J, with 12 bases in the middle. The germline V gene has CDR1 GTSNPN and CDR2 SVGIG (reference sequence). There are 13 residues in the CDR3. Here the CDR3 reads CAWSVGGRAEQYF. In DNA form, the CDR3 reads TGTGCCTGGAGTGTCGGGGGGCGCGCCGAGCAGTACTTC. The entire variable domain, with the rest obtained from reference TRBV30 and TRBJ2-7, is as follows: SQTIHQWPATLVQPVGSPLSLECTVEGTSNPNLYWYRQAAGRGLQLLFYSVGIGQISSEVPQNLSASRPQDRQFILSSKKLLLSDSGFYLCAWSVGGRAEQYFGPGTRLTVT.

The chain's CDR3 is CASKSRGGVQNTEAFF. The CDR3 nucleotides are TGTGCCAGTAAGTCCAGGGGAGGGGTCCAGAACACTGAAGCTTTCTTT. The J gene is TRBJ1-1, the V gene TRBV19, with TRBD1 as a possible D gene (6 bases). The CDR3 totals 16 residues. Germline CDR1 and CDR2: LNHDA and SQIVND (reference sequence). Between the trimmed V and J ends, which lost 7 bases and 1 base, there was a span of 19 bases.

The rearrangement uses TRBV27 and TRBJ2-7, with a tentative D call TRBD1 (6 bases). CDR1 is MNHEY, CDR2 SMNVEV, per germline (reference sequence). The CDR3 loop spans 16 amino acids. Trimming shortened V by 5 bases and J by 1 base, and 18 bases separated the two germline ends. The CDR3 DNA reads TGTGCCAGCAGTCCCAACAGGGCTTCTAGGTCCTACGAGCAGTACTTC. Protein: CASSPNRASRSYEQYF.

This clone was seen only once. The rearrangement joins TRBV7-8 to TRBJ1-1, with 8 bases fitting TRBD1. Germline assignment: CDR1 SGHVS and CDR2 FQNEAQ. With 7 bases clipped from V and 4 bases from J, the junction kept 11 bases outside the gene matches. The CDR3 consists of 15 residues. The CDR3 sequence: CASTFTGGFSTEAFF. CDR3 DNA sequence: TGTGCCAGCACCTTTACAGGGGGTTTTAGCACTGAAGCTTTCTTT.

This clone came up a few times. V and J are TRBV27 and TRBJ1-1; 8 bases fit TRBD1. CDR1 and CDR2 from the germline V gene are MNHEY and SMNVEV (reference sequence). J gave up 11 bases and V 8 bases, and 4 bases lay outside the gene matches. The CDR3 is made up of 10 amino acids. CDR3 coding DNA: TGTGCCAGCGTGGACAGGGTGGCTTTCTTT. This translates into CASVDRVAFF.

This clone was counted once. CDR3 in DNA: TGTGCCAGCAGCCCCCAGGTTACCACCTACGAGCAGTACTTC. Translation: CASSPQVTTYEQYF. V usage is TRBV7-2 and J usage is TRBJ2-7; D unresolved. The V gene lost 5 bases and the J gene lost 2 bases, with 13 bases spanning the gap. The CDR3 contains 14 residues. CDR1 is SGHTA and CDR2 is FQGNSA in the germline V gene.

The chain joins TRBV10-3 to TRBJ1-2, with a tentative D call TRBD1 (6 bases). Trimming removed 6 bases at V and 2 bases at J, with 10 bases between. Germline V CDR1 and CDR2: ENHRY, SYGVKD. The length of the CDR3 is 13 residues. The CDR3 reads CAISRDTNYGYTF. CDR3 in DNA: TGTGCCATCAGCAGGGACACAAACTATGGCTACACCTTC.

This chain joins TRBV5-1 and TRBJ2-5, with 10 nucleotides matching TRBD2. The CDR3 extends over 16 amino acids. Looked up from germline, CDR1 is SGHRS and CDR2 is YFSETQ. V was pared by 4 bases and J by 3 bases, with 9 bases of the junction left unmatched. The CDR3 DNA is TGCGCCAGCAGCACCTTAGCGGGGGGACCTAAAGAGACCCAGTACTTC. This translates into CASSTLAGGPKETQYF.

The chain couples TRBV5-1 to TRBJ2-7; 8 bases are shared with TRBD1. CDR3 size: 14 residues. Germline values: CDR1 SGHRS, CDR2 YFSETQ. J was trimmed by 3 bases and V by 3 bases; bases with no gene match: 5. CDR3 in amino acids: CASSSRGPSYEQYF. DNA of the CDR3: TGCGCCAGCAGCTCCAGGGGGCCAAGCTACGAGCAGTACTTC.

The chain employs TRBV7-3 and TRBJ1-1; 12 positions agree with TRBD1. The V gene's germline CDR1 is SGHTA and CDR2 FQGTGA. The ends lost 3 bases at V and 6 bases at J; junction bases unmatched: 5. The CDR3 contains 15 residues. CDR3 in DNA: TGTGCCAGCAGCTTCGTGGGACAGGGGGCCGCTGAAGCTTTCTTT. Encoded protein: CASSFVGQGAAEAFF. Using reference TRBV7-3 and TRBJ1-1 for the parts outside the CDR3, the full variable domain is GAGVSQTPSNKVTEKGKYVELRCDPISGHTALYWYRQSLGQGPEFLIYFQGTGAADDSGLPNDRFFAVRPEGSVSTLKIQRTERGDSAVYLCASSFVGQGAAEAFFGQGTRLTVV.

The chain uses TRBV28 and TRBJ1-5; 8 positions agree with TRBD1. The CDR3 totals 15 residues. Trimming took 6 bases from V and 6 from J; bases not matched to a gene: 10. The germline V gene has CDR1 MDHEN and CDR2 SYDVKM. CDR3 nucleotide sequence: TGTGCCAGCAGGTCAGCAGGGGGCGCGAGTCAGCCCCAGCATTTT. It is translated as CASRSAGGASQPQHF. The full variable domain, in which reference TRBV28 and TRBJ1-5 provide the parts outside the CDR3, is DVKVTQSSRYLVKRTGEKVFLECVQDMDHENMFWYRQDPGLGLRLIYFSYDVKMKEKGDIPEGYSVSREKKERFSLILESASTNQTSMYLCASRSAGGASQPQHFGDGTRLSIL.

The chain carries TRBV7-6 and TRBJ2-3, with D perhaps TRBD2 (5 bases). The CDR3 spans 15 residues. Looked up from germline, CDR1 is SGHVS and CDR2 is FNYEAQ. Trimming took 3 bases from V and 4 from J, leaving 14 bases between them. This CDR3 reads CASSFRRGGSDTQYF. The DNA of the CDR3 is TGTGCCAGCAGCTTTCGTCGTGGCGGGTCAGATACGCAGTATTTT.

The rearrangement uses TRBV6-6 and TRBJ2-7, with 7 bases matching TRBD1. The CDR3 has 14 residues. Germline V CDR1 and CDR2: MNHNY, SVGAGI (reference sequence). J lost 1 base, V lost 3 bases, and 3 bases had no gene match. CDR3 sequence: CASSYDRVSYEQYF. The CDR3 DNA sequence: TGTGCCAGCAGTTATGACAGGGTGTCCTACGAGCAGTACTTC.

Here the CDR3 reads CASSPGLAGGQGSGEQYF. In DNA form, the CDR3 reads TGTGCCAGCAGCCCCGGACTAGCGGGGGGGCAAGGGTCGGGCGAGCAGTACTTC. The chain is built from TRBV7-2 and TRBJ2-7, with 15 bases lining up with TRBD2. Germline V CDR1 and CDR2: SGHTA, FQGNSA. Trimming at V came to 5 bases and at J to 6 bases, leaving 14 bases not matched to a gene. The CDR3 has 18 amino acids. The whole variable domain, filled in from reference TRBV7-2 and TRBJ2-7, reads GAGVSQSPSNKVTEKGKDVELRCDPISGHTALYWYRQSLGQGLEFLIYFQGNSAPDKSGLPSDRFSAERTGGSVSTLTIQRTQQEDSAVYLCASSPGLAGGQGSGEQYFGPGTRLTVT.

The V and J genes are TRBV9 and TRBJ1-4, with 8 bases aligning to TRBD1. V lost 4 bases to trimming and J lost 2 bases; unmatched junction nucleotides: 4. Germline-derived CDR1 and CDR2 are SGDLS and YYNGEE. This CDR3 has 15 residues. This chain's CDR3 is CASSPRDRTNEKLFF. For the CDR3, the DNA is TGTGCCAGCAGCCCGAGGGACAGGACTAATGAAAAACTGTTTTTT.

The chain recombines TRBV30 with TRBJ2-3; D might be TRBD1 (7 bases). Looked up from germline, CDR1 is GTSNPN and CDR2 is SVGIG (reference sequence). The CDR3 is 15 residues long. The germline V and J ends were trimmed by 8 bases and 4 bases, with 22 bases remaining between them. Written as DNA, the CDR3 is TGTGCCGCATCAGGGGGGAGCGGGCAGGCAGATACGCAGTATTTT. Translation gives CAASGGSGQADTQYF.

The chain employs TRBV7-9 and TRBJ2-3; TRBD2 might be the D (6 bases). The ends were cut back, 1 base at V and 5 bases at J, with 13 bases in the middle. This CDR3 comprises 15 residues. Germline V gene data show CDR1 as SEHNR and CDR2 as FQNEAQ (reference sequence). CDR3: CASSLDGSDVDTQYF. The CDR3, as DNA: TGTGCCAGCAGCTTAGACGGGAGTGATGTAGATACGCAGTATTTT.

The chain links TRBV5-1 to TRBJ2-2; maybe TRBD1 (5 bases). V was cut by 2 bases and J by 2 bases, with 7 bases left in between. CDR3 length equals 14 residues. The V gene's germline CDR1 is SGHRS and CDR2 YFSETQ. The DNA for the CDR3 is TGCGCCAGCAGCTTCAGGGAAAACACCGGGGAGCTGTTTTTT. Amino acid sequence: CASSFRENTGELFF.